What follows is one T cell receptor (beta chain) and its context. Antigen: not known. Only one base separates this from a far larger clonotype, so it likely reflects a read error. The data belong to a study of regulatory T cells in long-lasting Graves disease. Study results and limitations: Relative to newly diagnosed Graves' patients, persistent ones had lower TCR diversity.

Regarding time point: newly diagnosed GD, antithyroid drugs for less than 3 months. From PBMCs, RNA was extracted and then used to make the TCR library. Relying on iRepertoire HTBI primers and Arm-PCR of CDR3 regions, the team built TCR beta libraries. Each CDR3 protein gets one entry after TCRdb re-called the multiplex PCR reads with MiXCR. Of about 540,000 distinct CDR3 sequences in the sample, roughly 13% were seen once. Germline loops: CDR1 MNHEY, CDR2 SMNVEV (reference sequence). Germline trimming cut 4 bases from V and 11 bases from J; bases unmatched to any gene: 15. CDR3 size: 15 residues. The data were also submitted as part of a second study, on T cells in Graves' hyperthyroidism and ophthalmopathy. From that paper: Carried out on the TCR CDR3, a first-round RT-PCR used the HTBI primer set.

The material sequenced was peripheral blood mononuclear cells (PBMCs), taken at new diagnosis, from a patient treated with antithyroid drugs. The rearrangement joins TRBV27 to TRBJ2-5; 8 bases match TRBD2. This sequence originates from a man aged 25-45 years with Graves disease. The CDR3 loop reads CASSWVAGTYNEQYF. The CDR3 DNA sequence: TGTGCCAGCAGTTGGGTAGCGGGAACCTACAATGAGCAGTACTTC.